Shown below are 6 T cell receptor beta chains from a single sample sequenced in a study of T cell repertoires in cytomegalovirus infection. Each CDR3 protein is one row after TCRdb ran MiXCR on the reads. The sample holds 150,000 to 180,000 distinct CDR3 sequences; 23% are singletons and the top ten take 10% to 11%. Sequencing was done on a sample of PBMCs. These receptors all stem from a human donor in good health (CMV status not recorded). Some clones in this sample may be carry-over from other donors' samples.

This clonotype has ten or more counts. V is TRBV7-2 and J is TRBJ2-6; 11 nucleotides align to TRBD2. The length of the CDR3 is 17 residues. J lost 0 bases, V lost 3 bases, and 1 base had no gene match. Germline assignment: CDR1 SGHTA and CDR2 FQGNSA. The CDR3: CASSFLAGGSGANVLTF. CDR3 DNA: TGTGCCAGCAGCTTTCTAGCGGGGGGCTCTGGGGCCAACGTCCTGACTTTC.

This chain links TRBV20-1 with TRBJ1-5; D remains ambiguous. V lost 3 bases to trimming and J lost 5 bases, with 14 bases between them. Germline V gives CDR1 DFQATT, CDR2 SNEGSKA (reference sequence). There are 14 residues in the CDR3. CDR3 bases: TGCAGTGCTAGTCCTCGGACCCAACATCAGCCCCAGCATTTT. Encoded protein: CSASPRTQHQPQHF.

This rearrangement joins TRBV28 to TRBJ1-5; D not certain. The ends were cut back, 6 bases at V and 8 bases at J, with 11 bases in the middle. This CDR3 region has 12 residues. From germline, CDR1 is MDHEN and CDR2 SYDVKM. As DNA, the CDR3 is TGTGCCAGCAGCCTCCCCGGGAAGCCCCAGCATTTT. Protein product: CASSLPGKPQHF.

The rearrangement links TRBV4-1 to TRBJ1-4; a possible D gene is TRBD1 (5 bases). V was cut by 0 bases and J by 8 bases, with 13 bases left in between. The CDR3 covers 15 residues. The germline gives CDR1 MGHRA, CDR2 YSYEKL. The CDR3 coding sequence is TGCGCCAGCAGCCAAGATCCCAGGGAAGGGGAAAAACTGTTTTTT. This translates into CASSQDPREGEKLFF.

The gene calls are TRBV7-3 and TRBJ1-2; D not certain. Germline V CDR1 and CDR2: SGHTA, FQGTGA. The V gene lost 4 bases and the J gene lost 4 bases, with 19 bases spanning the gap. This CDR3 comprises 16 residues. Written as DNA, the CDR3 is TGTGCCAGCAGCTCGGTGGGCCTTCCCGCCGTCTATGGCTACACCTTC. Amino acid sequence: CASSSVGLPAVYGYTF. The full variable domain, rest sourced from reference TRBV7-3 and TRBJ1-2, is GAGVSQTPSNKVTEKGKYVELRCDPISGHTALYWYRQSLGQGPEFLIYFQGTGAADDSGLPNDRFFAVRPEGSVSTLKIQRTERGDSAVYLCASSSVGLPAVYGYTFGSGTRLTVV.

This clonotype was counted at least ten times. The chain is built from TRBV6-5 and TRBJ1-6; 8 bases are a match to TRBD1. Per the germline V gene, CDR1 is MNHEY and CDR2 is SVGAGI. The CDR3 is 19 residues long. V was clipped by 2 bases and J by 0 bases; unmatched bases: 9. CDR3 sequence (DNA): TGTGCCAGCAGTTACGCCGGACAGGGTACCGGCTCCTATAATTCACCCCTCCACTTT. Residues: CASSYAGQGTGSYNSPLHF.